This TCR beta chain was identified during a study of blood T cell repertoires in COVID-19. Study summary: The cDNA or gDNA used as material had been derived from T cells, B-cell-depleted T cells, or PBMCs.

Authors' analysis steps: For nucleated cells, counts were estimated from reference gene primer amplification. Profiled with immunoSEQ multiplex PCR; TCRdb holds only in-frame clones, not every one. Clonal size and the V and J genes are those of that table, whereas D and trimming came from the DNA. Found here are approximately 160,000 clones, about 86% of them singletons; the top ten hold approximately 7%. Germline loops: CDR1 SGHRS, CDR2 YFSETQ. Trimming cost V 0 bases and J 0 bases, with 18 bases left between them. CDR3 length: 18 amino acids. This TCR was sampled from a man in his fifties with active or convalescent COVID-19. Input material: peripheral blood. The V gene is TRBV5-1, the J gene TRBJ1-1; TRBD1 is a possible D gene (5 bases). CDR3 sequence: CASSLGQGRANLNTEAFF. CDR3 nucleotide sequence: TGCGCCAGCAGCTTGGGGCAGGGTCGGGCTAATTTGAACACTGAAGCTTTCTTT.